Listed here are 29 T cell receptor beta chains from one sample, sequenced in a study of blood T cell repertoires in COVID-19. Repertoires were generated with immunoSEQ multiplex PCR, while TCRdb's copy carries only in-frame clones and drops some. This table holds just under 60,000 clones, 88% found once. The sample comprised peripheral blood. These receptors came from a man in his sixties with acute or convalescent COVID-19.

This clone was seen just once. The J gene is TRBJ2-7, the V gene TRBV15; 10 bases are a match to TRBD1. The CDR3 runs 17 residues. The germline gives CDR1 LNHNV, CDR2 YYDKDF (reference sequence). V was pared by 1 base and J by 1 base, with 7 bases of the junction left unmatched. The CDR3 DNA follows: TGTGCCACCAGCAGAGGGGTCGGGACAGGGGAATCCTACGAGCAGTACTTC. It specifies CATSRGVGTGESYEQYF.

The CDR3, as DNA: TGTGCCAGCAGCAAAGTGGGGGGGACGACTAATGAAAAACTGTTTTTT. It codes for CASSKVGGTTNEKLFF. The V gene is TRBV5-6, the J gene TRBJ1-4, with TRBD1 as a possible D gene (5 bases). Per the germline V gene, CDR1 is SGHDT and CDR2 is YYEEEE. Trimming removed 4 bases from V and 2 bases from J, with 15 bases in between. This CDR3 spans 16 amino acids. Drawing the rest from reference TRBV5-6 and TRBJ1-4, the complete variable domain is DAGVTQSPTHLIKTRGQQVTLRCSPKSGHDTVSWYQQALGQGPQFIFQYYEEEERQRGNFPDRFSGHQFPNYSSELNVNALLLGDSALYLCASSKVGGTTNEKLFFGSGTQLSVL.

This clone was seen just once. The CDR3 DNA is TGTGCCAGCAGTTTAGGTGGACAAAACACTGAAGCTTTCTTT. Protein product: CASSLGGQNTEAFF. J is TRBJ1-1 and V is TRBV28; tentatively, D is TRBD1 (5 bases). CDR3 length: 14 amino acids. Deletions cut 2 bases from V and 2 bases from J, with 9 bases between. From germline, CDR1 is MDHEN and CDR2 SYDVKM.

This CDR3 is CASSWNPGQGFGGYTF. The CDR3 DNA is TGTGCCAGCAGTTGGAACCCGGGACAGGGTTTTGGGGGCTACACCTTC. V usage is TRBV28 and J usage is TRBJ1-2, with 9 bases matching TRBD1. Germline V gene data show CDR1 as MDHEN and CDR2 as SYDVKM. With V trimmed by 4 bases and J by 8 bases, 14 bases remained unmatched. The CDR3 is 16 residues long.

The chain carries TRBV2 and TRBJ1-1, with TRBD1 as a possible D gene (6 bases). V was clipped by 6 bases and J by 1 base, with 9 bases between them. This CDR3 is built from 13 residues. Germline CDR1 SNHLY, CDR2 FYNNEI. The chain's CDR3 is CASRGRGNTEAFF. CDR3 DNA sequence: TGTGCCAGCAGAGGCAGGGGGAACACTGAAGCTTTCTTT.

The chain joins TRBV24-1 to TRBJ1-4; 7 nucleotides line up with TRBD1. The trim removed 5 bases at V and 8 bases at J, leaving 10 bases unmatched. The CDR3 sequence is 15 residues long. Germline V CDR1 and CDR2: KGHDR, SFDVKD. CDR3 coding DNA: TGTGCCACCAGTGCCCCGACAGGGACGGGAGAAAAACTGTTTTTT. Translated: CATSAPTGTGEKLFF.

The genes are TRBV10-3 and TRBJ2-1; TRBD1 agrees at 8 bases. V dropped 3 bases and J dropped 5; count of bases not matched to a gene: 6. From germline, CDR1 is ENHRY and CDR2 SYGVKD. The CDR3 contains 15 residues. For the CDR3, the DNA is TGTGCCATCAGTGACTCAGGGGGCACTCACAATGAGCAGTTCTTC. Its translation: CAISDSGGTHNEQFF.

The J gene is TRBJ1-1, the V gene TRBV12-3 or TRBV12-4, with D possibly TRBD1 on 6 matching bases. The V and J ends lost 6 bases and 8 bases respectively, with 10 bases between them. The CDR3 consists of 11 residues. The DNA for the CDR3 is TGTGCCAGCAGGGCGGGGGCGGAAGCTTTCTTT. This gives the protein CASRAGAEAFF.

The V and J genes are TRBV5-1 and TRBJ2-7; 9 positions agree with TRBD1. Per the germline V gene, CDR1 is SGHRS and CDR2 is YFSETQ. The CDR3 sequence is 15 residues long. Trimming at V came to 3 bases and at J to 4 bases, leaving 8 bases not matched to a gene. The CDR3 DNA sequence: TGCGCCAGCAGCTCCGGAGGGACAGGGAGGTACGAGCAGTACTTC. This encodes CASSSGGTGRYEQYF.

This clone was seen just once. This rearrangement joins TRBV5-1 to TRBJ2-7; tentatively, D is TRBD1 (6 bases). The CDR3 spans 14 residues. CDR1 is SGHRS and CDR2 is YFSETQ in the germline V gene. Trimming took off 2 bases at V and 3 bases at J, with 12 bases between the two ends. CDR3: CASSLLGTNYEQYF. In DNA, the CDR3 is TGCGCCAGCAGCTTATTAGGGACAAACTACGAGCAGTACTTC. Supplemented by reference TRBV5-1 and TRBJ2-7, the full variable domain reads KAGVTQTPRYLIKTRGQQVTLSCSPISGHRSVSWYQQTPGQGLQFLFEYFSETQRNKGNFPGRFSGRQFSNSRSEMNVSTLELGDSALYLCASSLLGTNYEQYFGPGTRLTVT.

The chain recombines TRBV5-1 with TRBJ2-7, with TRBD2 matching 9 bases. The junction had 6 bases not matched to a gene; V was cut back by 4 bases and J by 4 bases. Germline CDR1 and CDR2: SGHRS and YFSETQ. The CDR3 runs to 14 residues. CDR3 nucleotide sequence: TGCGCCAGCAGCCACGGACTAGCGAAATACGAGCAGTACTTC. This encodes CASSHGLAKYEQYF.

The chain recombines TRBV27 with TRBJ1-1; D is ambiguous. This CDR3 region has 14 residues. The germline CDR1 and CDR2 sequences are MNHEY and SMNVEV (reference sequence). Trimming took 8 bases from V and 10 from J, leaving 23 bases between them. CDR3 residues: CASWNSGFPSGAFF. CDR3 bases: TGTGCCAGCTGGAATTCCGGGTTTCCTTCCGGAGCTTTCTTT.

The V gene is TRBV2, the J gene TRBJ2-5, with TRBD2 identical over 14 bases. CDR3 length: 15 residues. The trim removed 3 bases at V and 6 bases at J, leaving 3 bases unmatched. The germline V gene has CDR1 SNHLY and CDR2 FYNNEI. The CDR3 protein is CASSEGLAGAQTQYF. Written as DNA, the CDR3 is TGTGCCAGCAGTGAGGGACTAGCGGGAGCACAGACCCAGTACTTC.

The rearrangement links TRBV29-1 to TRBJ2-1; 11 bases agree with TRBD2. V lost 3 bases to trimming and J lost 5 bases; unmatched junction nucleotides: 3. Germline CDR1 is SQVTM and CDR2 is ANQGSEA. This CDR3 spans 14 amino acids. In DNA form, the CDR3 reads TGCAGCGTTGAGGGACTAGCGGCAAACAATGAGCAGTTCTTC. Amino acids: CSVEGLAANNEQFF.

The rearrangement joins TRBV5-1 to TRBJ2-3, with a possible D match to TRBD1 (5 bases). CDR3 length equals 14 residues. CDR1 is SGHRS, CDR2 YFSETQ, per germline. The ends were cut back, 0 bases at V and 2 bases at J, with 7 bases in the middle. CDR3 nucleotides: TGCGCCAGCAGCTTGGGACAGAACACAGATACGCAGTATTTT. Amino acids: CASSLGQNTDTQYF. Full variable domain (outside the CDR3, taken from reference TRBV5-1 and TRBJ2-3): KAGVTQTPRYLIKTRGQQVTLSCSPISGHRSVSWYQQTPGQGLQFLFEYFSETQRNKGNFPGRFSGRQFSNSRSEMNVSTLELGDSALYLCASSLGQNTDTQYFGPGTRLTVL.

This rearrangement joins TRBV7-9 to TRBJ1-4; TRBD1 agrees at 9 bases. This CDR3 spans 15 amino acids. Germline-derived CDR1 and CDR2 are SEHNR and FQNEAQ (reference sequence). The ends lost 4 bases at V and 4 bases at J; junction bases unmatched: 4. The CDR3 DNA reads TGTGCCAGCAGCTCCCGGACAGGGGTTAATGAAAAACTGTTTTTT. It encodes CASSSRTGVNEKLFF.

This clone appeared a few times. The chain employs TRBV5-6 and TRBJ2-5; no firm D call. V lost 0 bases, J lost 1 base, and 7 bases lay in between. CDR1 is SGHDT and CDR2 is YYEEEE in the germline V gene. This CDR3 comprises 14 residues. CDR3 sequence reads: CASSLGAFQETQYF. CDR3 DNA sequence: TGTGCCAGCAGCTTGGGGGCGTTCCAAGAGACCCAGTACTTC.

This clone showed up just a few times. The chain links TRBV24-1 to TRBJ1-5; D unclear. The CDR3 consists of 15 residues. CDR1 and CDR2 (germline): KGHDR, SFDVKD. V was shortened by 4 bases and J by 4 bases, with 13 bases between the two germline ends. Here the CDR3 DNA reads TGTGCCACCAGTGAGTCCGGGATGGGGAATCAGCCCCAGCATTTT. The encoded protein is CATSESGMGNQPQHF.

The J gene is TRBJ2-3, the V gene TRBV18; D ambiguous. V was trimmed by 3 bases and J by 0 bases, leaving 7 bases between them. This CDR3 is 14 amino acids long. Per germline, CDR1 KGHSH and CDR2 LQKENI. The CDR3 is CASSPMTSTDTQYF. As DNA, the CDR3 is TGTGCCAGCTCACCCATGACTAGCACAGATACGCAGTATTTT.

CDR3 residues: CASSLLFTNTEAFF. The CDR3 region has the DNA TGTGCCAGCAGCCTACTTTTTACGAACACTGAAGCTTTCTTT. J is TRBJ1-1 and V is TRBV7-9; D not certain. The V gene lost 5 bases and the J gene lost 1 base, with 11 bases spanning the gap. Germline V gene lookup returns CDR1 SEHNR and CDR2 FQNEAQ (reference sequence). This CDR3 contains 14 residues.

This chain connects TRBV3-1 (or the pseudogene TRBV3-2) to TRBJ1-4; D gene unclear. V was clipped by 3 bases and J by 11 bases, with 19 bases between them. The CDR3 totals 15 residues. The germline gives CDR1 LGHDT, CDR2 YNNKEL (reference sequence). The CDR3 loop reads CASSHPSALVRKLFF. CDR3 bases: TGTGCCAGCAGCCATCCCTCCGCCCTGGTGCGGAAACTGTTTTTT.

The genes are TRBV7-3 and TRBJ2-1; 7 positions match TRBD1. V dropped 5 bases and J dropped 1; count of bases not matched to a gene: 23. The CDR3 spans 21 residues. The V gene's germline CDR1 is SGHTA and CDR2 FQGTGA. CDR3 loop: CASSLLSSESGGVGSYNEQFF. CDR3 nucleotide sequence: TGTGCCAGCAGCCTCCTCTCTTCCGAATCAGGGGGAGTAGGGTCCTACAATGAGCAGTTCTTC.

This chain joins TRBV30 and TRBJ2-1; 9 bases line up with TRBD2. The length of the CDR3 is 16 residues. Germline CDR1 reads GTSNPN; CDR2 reads SVGIG (reference sequence). V gave up 1 base and J gave up 0 bases; unmatched junction bases: 4. The CDR3 DNA reads as TGTGCCTGGAGTGGACTAGCGGTCAGCTCCTACAATGAGCAGTTCTTC. It translates to CAWSGLAVSSYNEQFF. The full variable domain, completed using reference TRBV30 and TRBJ2-1, is SQTIHQWPATLVQPVGSPLSLECTVEGTSNPNLYWYRQAAGRGLQLLFYSVGIGQISSEVPQNLSASRPQDRQFILSSKKLLLSDSGFYLCAWSGLAVSSYNEQFFGPGTRLTVL.

The chain joins TRBV2 to TRBJ2-3, with TRBD1 identical over 9 bases. This CDR3 comprises 15 residues. Germline V gene data show CDR1 as SNHLY and CDR2 as FYNNEI. The V segment lost 6 bases and the J segment 8 bases; nucleotides outside the gene matches: 12. The CDR3 DNA follows: TGTGCCAGCAGCCCGGGACAGGGCCATTATATTACGCAGTATTTT. Its translation is CASSPGQGHYITQYF.

By sample fraction, this clone is medium-sized. The V and J genes are TRBV19 and TRBJ2-1; 12 positions match TRBD2. The germline CDR1 and CDR2 sequences are LNHDA and SQIVND (reference sequence). V lost 5 bases to trimming and J lost 0 bases; unmatched junction nucleotides: 11. The CDR3 is made up of 19 amino acids. The CDR3 nucleotides read TGTGCCAGTAGTTCTCGGACTAGCGGGACCTCCAGCTCCTACAATGAGCAGTTCTTC. It translates to CASSSRTSGTSSSYNEQFF.

The chain has TRBV3-1 (or the pseudogene TRBV3-2) and TRBJ2-3; D gene ambiguous. Germline V gives CDR1 LGHDT, CDR2 YNNKEL (reference sequence). V was trimmed by 1 base and J by 8 bases, leaving 10 bases between them. The CDR3 spans 13 residues. Written as DNA, the CDR3 is TGTGCCAGCAGCCAAGGGCTGCGGATTACGCAGTATTTT. It is translated as CASSQGLRITQYF.

The chain joins TRBV10-3 to TRBJ1-1; 9 nucleotides align to TRBD1. Germline assignment: CDR1 ENHRY and CDR2 SYGVKD. CDR3 size: 15 residues. The junction had 5 bases not matched to a gene; V was cut back by 5 bases and J by 1 base. The CDR3: CAISPLQGANTEAFF. CDR3 DNA sequence: TGTGCCATCAGTCCGCTACAGGGGGCGAACACTGAAGCTTTCTTT.

The CDR3 reads CASCGGGALDTQYF. CDR3 in DNA: TGTGCCAGCTGTGGGGGGGGCGCATTAGATACGCAGTATTTT. This chain joins TRBV28 and TRBJ2-3; a possible D gene is TRBD2 (7 bases). Trimming stripped 8 bases from V and 5 bases from J, with 17 bases between. The CDR3 loop spans 14 amino acids. Germline loops: CDR1 MDHEN, CDR2 SYDVKM.

The chain couples TRBV6-5 to TRBJ1-6; TRBD1 might be the D (6 bases). The V and J ends lost 6 bases and 4 bases respectively, with 10 bases between them. CDR3 length: 14 residues. Germline-derived CDR1 and CDR2 are MNHEY and SVGAGI. This CDR3 is CASSLGQYNSPLHF. The CDR3 coding sequence is TGTGCCAGCAGCCTAGGACAGTATAATTCACCCCTCCACTTT.